This T cell receptor (beta chain) originates from a study of neoadjuvant nivolumab and ipilimumab in lung cancer. CDR1 and CDR2 (germline): MGHDK, SYGVNS. The CDR3 extends over 14 amino acids. Trimming at V came to 7 bases and at J to 2 bases, leaving 4 bases not matched to a gene. Profiling relied on immunoSEQ multiplex PCR, and the TCRdb table lists in-frame clones only, not all of them. The sample comprises tens of thousands of clones, 89% of which are singletons, and approximately 3.5% rests with the top ten. Regarding this clone: What it binds is unknown.

Study outcomes and limitations: Resected tumors had greater TCR richness and clonality than uninvolved lung. Blood richness before therapy tracked richness in tumors resected after neoadjuvant therapy. TCR clonality did not significantly correlate with pathologic tumor regression.

Sequencing used peripheral blood, obtained before neoadjuvant nivolumab, alone or with ipilimumab. V and J are TRBV25-1 and TRBJ2-2; TRBD2 aligns across 7 bases. The sequence was collected from an adult with non-small cell lung cancer. The CDR3 region has the DNA TGTGCCAGCACCCGGGGGGTTAACACCGGGGAGCTGTTTTTT. It is translated as CASTRGVNTGELFF.